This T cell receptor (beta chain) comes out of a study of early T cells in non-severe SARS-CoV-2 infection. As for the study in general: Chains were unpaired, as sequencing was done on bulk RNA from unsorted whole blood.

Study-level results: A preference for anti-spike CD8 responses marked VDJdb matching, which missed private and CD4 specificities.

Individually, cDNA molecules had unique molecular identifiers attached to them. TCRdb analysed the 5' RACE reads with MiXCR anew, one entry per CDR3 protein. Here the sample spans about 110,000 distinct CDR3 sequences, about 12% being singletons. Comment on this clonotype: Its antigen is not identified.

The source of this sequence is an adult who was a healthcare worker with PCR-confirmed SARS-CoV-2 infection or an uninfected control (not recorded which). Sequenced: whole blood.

This CDR3 reads CASSLTVAAYNEQFF. The CDR3, as DNA: TGCGCCAGCAGCCTGACAGTAGCGGCCTACAATGAGCAGTTCTTC. This chain connects TRBV5-1 to TRBJ2-1; D is perhaps TRBD2 (6 bases). V shed 4 bases and J shed 2 bases, with 13 bases lying between them. Per the germline V gene, CDR1 is SGHRS and CDR2 is YFSETQ. The CDR3 is 15 residues long.